The 9 T cell receptor beta chains below all came from one sample that was sequenced in a study of T cell repertoires in cytomegalovirus infection. Each CDR3 protein gets one entry after TCRdb re-called the reads with MiXCR. The data show under 350,000 distinct CDR3 sequences, approximately 8.9% seen once. Material: PBMCs. These receptors came from a human donor in good health (CMV status not recorded). Some clones in this sample may be carry-over from other donors' samples.

This clonotype showed up many times. V usage is TRBV20-1 and J usage is TRBJ2-1, with 7 bases that match TRBD2. J lost 8 bases, V lost 0 bases, and 10 bases had no gene match. The germline gives CDR1 DFQATT, CDR2 SNEGSKA (reference sequence). CDR3 length: 15 amino acids. CDR3 in amino acids: CSARDSSGVAYEQFF. The CDR3 DNA reads as TGCAGTGCTAGAGACTCCAGCGGGGTGGCATATGAGCAGTTCTTC.

This clonotype was counted ten times or more. The chain couples TRBV12-3 or TRBV12-4 to TRBJ1-5; no clear D gene. The CDR3 length is 15 residues. The V end was cut by 6 bases, the J end by 7 bases, with 19 bases between. The CDR3 DNA is TGTGCCAGCAGAGCCCAAGCCGGGTTTGAGCAGCCCCAGCATTTT. Translating it yields CASRAQAGFEQPQHF.

This clonotype was detected ten times or more. The chain has TRBV18 and TRBJ2-1, with 10 bases fitting TRBD1. The ends lost 5 bases at V and 5 bases at J; junction bases unmatched: 6. Germline lookup yields CDR1 KGHSH and CDR2 LQKENI. This CDR3 region has 15 residues. The CDR3 coding sequence is TGTGCCAGCTCAACCCCCGGGACAGGGGACAATGAGCAGTTCTTC. Translating it yields CASSTPGTGDNEQFF.

This chain uses TRBV5-1 with TRBJ2-3, with 9 positions matching TRBD2. The CDR3 extends over 17 amino acids. Trimming removed 2 bases from V and 1 base from J; junction bases left unmatched: 8. The germline V gene has CDR1 SGHRS and CDR2 YFSETQ. CDR3 in DNA: TGCGCCAGCAGCTTTCGGGCTATAGCGGGGGGCACAGATACGCAGTATTTT. It is translated as CASSFRAIAGGTDTQYF.

This clonotype was seen ten or more times. The chain couples TRBV7-6 to TRBJ2-2; D unclear. The CDR3 totals 13 residues. The germline V gene encodes CDR1 SGHVS and CDR2 FNYEAQ. Trimming shortened V by 7 bases and J by 1 base, and 7 bases separated the two germline ends. For the CDR3, the DNA is TGTGCCAGCAAGGGCCTGAACACCGGGGAGCTGTTTTTT. This translates into CASKGLNTGELFF.

As regards this clonotype: A much larger clone differs from this one at a single base, so this may be a read error. This sequence joins TRBV7-9 and TRBJ2-3; D might be TRBD1 (7 bases). Germline V gives CDR1 SEHNR, CDR2 FQNEAQ (reference sequence). The CDR3 totals 16 residues. This CDR3 reads CASSEAGQSLKDTQCF. CDR3 nucleotide sequence: TGTGCCAGCAGTGAGGCGGGACAGTCTTTGAAAGATACGCAGTGTTTT. The full variable domain, its missing parts supplied by reference TRBV7-9 and TRBJ2-3, is DTGVSQNPRHKITKRGQNVTFRCDPISEHNRLYWYRQTLGQGPEFLTYFQNEAQLEKSRLLSDRFSAERPKGSFSTLEIQRTEQGDSAMYLCASSEAGQSLKDTQCFGPGTRLTVL.

This clonotype was counted only a few times. This chain connects TRBV7-9 to TRBJ2-7; 8 bases are shared with TRBD1. Looked up from germline, CDR1 is SEHNR and CDR2 is FQNEAQ (reference sequence). V trimming: 3 bases; J trimming: 2 bases; junction bases outside the gene matches: 15. The CDR3 sequence is 18 residues long. CDR3 sequence reads: CASSFPTGATRGPYEQYF. The CDR3 DNA follows: TGTGCCAGCAGCTTCCCGACAGGGGCCACGCGAGGGCCCTACGAGCAGTACTTC.

This clonotype came up many times. CDR3 residues: CASSEKGATPGEQYF. The CDR3 DNA sequence: TGTGCCAGCAGTGAAAAGGGTGCGACGCCGGGCGAGCAGTACTTC. V usage is TRBV6-1 and J usage is TRBJ2-7; D call uncertain. CDR1 is MNHNS and CDR2 is SASEGT in the germline V gene. The CDR3 runs 15 residues. V was cut by 2 bases and J by 6 bases, with 17 bases left in between.

This clonotype was counted between two and nine times. CDR3 DNA sequence: TGTGCCAGCAGCCAAGATCACGGAGGCGAGCAGTTCTTC. Protein product: CASSQDHGGEQFF. V gene TRBV14 combines with J gene TRBJ2-1, with D perhaps TRBD2 (5 bases). The CDR3 has 13 residues. Germline CDR1 SGHDN, CDR2 FVKESK. With 0 bases removed from V and 10 bases from J, the gap between germline ends came to 10 bases.